Following are 27 T cell receptor beta chains from one sample sequenced in a study of blood T cell repertoires in COVID-19. Data came from immunoSEQ multiplex PCR; TCRdb stores just in-frame clones and leaves some out. In the table there are just under 60,000 clones, roughly 88% of which are singletons. The sample taken for sequencing was peripheral blood. These receptors were collected from a man between 60 and 75 years old with acute or convalescent COVID-19.

This clone was recorded once. The chain uses TRBV6-2 or TRBV6-3 and TRBJ2-5; 8 bases agree with TRBD2. This CDR3 region has 18 residues. CDR1 is MNHEY, CDR2 SVGEGT, per germline. V lost 6 bases and J lost 1; bases outside the gene matches: 16. In DNA, the CDR3 is TGTGCCAGCAGCCCTCTGCGCTCTAGCGGGCCCGCCCAAGAGACCCAGTACTTC. Encoded protein: CASSPLRSSGPAQETQYF.

The chain uses TRBV28 and TRBJ2-7; D uncertain. The length of the CDR3 is 13 residues. The germline gives CDR1 MDHEN, CDR2 SYDVKM. V was cut by 5 bases and J by 7 bases, with 15 bases left in between. CDR3 DNA sequence: TGTGCCAGCAGTCCCCCGTCCCACACGGAGCAGTACTTC. Protein: CASSPPSHTEQYF.

The chain employs TRBV16 and TRBJ1-3, with a tentative D call TRBD1 (5 bases). V lost 4 bases, J lost 2 bases, and 12 bases lay in between. The CDR3 has 15 residues. Germline CDR1 KGHSY, CDR2 FQNENV. The CDR3 bases are TGTGCCAGCAGCCTCACGGGAGGGGCTGGAAACACCATATATTTT. This translates into CASSLTGGAGNTIYF.

The V and J genes are TRBV7-7 and TRBJ2-2, with TRBD2 identical over 8 bases. The CDR3 totals 16 residues. The germline CDR1 and CDR2 sequences are SSHAT and FNYEAQ (reference sequence). Trimming removed 7 bases from V and 4 bases from J; junction bases left unmatched: 11. In nucleotides, the CDR3 is TGTGCCAGCACCCCAGCGGGAGTACGAGGCACCGGGGAGCTGTTTTTT. This sequence encodes CASTPAGVRGTGELFF.

The chain employs TRBV7-9 and TRBJ2-1; perhaps TRBD2 as D (5 bases). The CDR3 totals 14 residues. V lost 4 bases to trimming and J lost 9 bases, with 16 bases between them. CDR1 and CDR2 from the germline V gene are SEHNR and FQNEAQ (reference sequence). This CDR3 is CASSYERGGTEQFF. CDR3 in DNA: TGTGCCAGCAGCTATGAACGGGGTGGTACTGAGCAGTTCTTC. Complete variable domain (other parts from reference TRBV7-9 and TRBJ2-1): DTGVSQNPRHKITKRGQNVTFRCDPISEHNRLYWYRQTLGQGPEFLTYFQNEAQLEKSRLLSDRFSAERPKGSFSTLEIQRTEQGDSAMYLCASSYERGGTEQFFGPGTRLTVL.

The sample holds one count of this clone. The chain is built from TRBV30 and TRBJ1-2, with 8 bases identical to TRBD1. The trim removed 3 bases at V and 5 bases at J, leaving 5 bases unmatched. Germline CDR1 and CDR2: GTSNPN and SVGIG (reference sequence). The CDR3 runs 13 residues. For the CDR3, the DNA is TGTGCCTGGAGGATGACAGGGGCATATGGCTACACCTTC. This codes for CAWRMTGAYGYTF.

The chain recombines TRBV5-5 with TRBJ1-5; no clear D. Germline lookup yields CDR1 SGHKS and CDR2 YYEKEE (reference sequence). Deletions cut 3 bases from V and 7 bases from J, with 14 bases between. This CDR3 region has 14 residues. The CDR3 DNA follows: TGTGCCAGCAGCTCCGCACTCCCAGGACAGCCCCAGCATTTT. Its protein product is CASSSALPGQPQHF.

Here the CDR3 DNA reads TGTGCCAGCAGCCTGGACAGGGCCATAGACTACGAGCAGTACTTC. Translating it yields CASSLDRAIDYEQYF. The genes are TRBV11-2 and TRBJ2-7; 8 positions agree with TRBD1. V lost 5 bases, J lost 3 bases, and 9 bases stayed unmatched. CDR3 length: 15 amino acids. Germline V CDR1 and CDR2: SGHAT, FQNNGV.

The chain links TRBV30 to TRBJ1-6; 8 bases match TRBD1. This CDR3 comprises 15 residues. Germline V gene sequence: CDR1 GTSNPN, CDR2 SVGIG (reference sequence). The J segment lost 5 bases and the V segment lost 0 bases, leaving 3 bases of the junction unmatched. The chain's CDR3 is CAWSVWTGNNSPLHF. DNA of the CDR3: TGTGCCTGGAGTGTATGGACAGGGAATAATTCACCCCTCCACTTT.

The rearrangement joins TRBV9 to TRBJ2-1; no definite D call. The CDR3 is made up of 15 amino acids. Trimming took off 1 base at V and 0 bases at J, with 8 bases between the two ends. The V gene's germline CDR1 is SGDLS and CDR2 YYNGEE. Here the CDR3 reads CASSVFYSSYNEQFF. DNA of the CDR3: TGTGCCAGCAGCGTATTTTACAGCTCCTACAATGAGCAGTTCTTC. The whole variable domain, remainder taken from reference TRBV9 and TRBJ2-1, is DSGVTQTPKHLITATGQRVTLRCSPRSGDLSVYWYQQSLDQGLQFLIQYYNGEERAKGNILERFSAQQFPDLHSELNLSSLELGDSALYFCASSVFYSSYNEQFFGPGTRLTVL.

This clone appeared once. V gene TRBV6-6 combines with J gene TRBJ1-5; 10 nucleotides line up with TRBD1. The V gene's germline CDR1 is MNHNY and CDR2 SVGAGI (reference sequence). This CDR3 contains 17 residues. J was trimmed by 6 bases and V by 5 bases; bases with no gene match: 13. Here the CDR3 reads CASSPGTGVFIGQPQHF. The CDR3 nucleotides are TGTGCCAGCAGTCCCGGGACAGGGGTTTTTATTGGTCAGCCCCAGCATTTT.

The genes are TRBV5-4 and TRBJ2-1; 9 bases line up with TRBD2. CDR1 is SGHNT and CDR2 is YYREEE in the germline V gene (reference sequence). CDR3 length: 16 amino acids. Trimming at V came to 2 bases and at J to 9 bases, leaving 12 bases not matched to a gene. The CDR3 sequence: CASSLGGLAGRGEQFF. The CDR3 nucleotides read TGTGCCAGCAGCTTAGGAGGTCTAGCGGGGCGGGGTGAGCAGTTCTTC. The full variable domain, its missing parts supplied by reference TRBV5-4 and TRBJ2-1, is ETGVTQSPTHLIKTRGQQVTLRCSSQSGHNTVSWYQQALGQGPQFIFQYYREEENGRGNFPPRFSGLQFPNYSSELNVNALELDDSALYLCASSLGGLAGRGEQFFGPGTRLTVL.

The rearrangement links TRBV27 to TRBJ2-7; 7 nucleotides align to TRBD2. From germline, CDR1 is MNHEY and CDR2 SMNVEV (reference sequence). The V gene end was trimmed by 6 bases and the J gene end by 0 bases; junction bases not matched to a gene: 11. The CDR3 loop spans 16 amino acids. The CDR3 sequence is CASRLTGEGGSYEQYF. CDR3 DNA: TGTGCCAGCAGGTTAACCGGGGAGGGTGGCTCCTACGAGCAGTACTTC.

CDR3: CASSLQGYQPQHF. In DNA form, the CDR3 reads TGTGCCAGCAGCTTACAGGGCTATCAGCCCCAGCATTTT. The rearrangement links TRBV5-5 to TRBJ1-5, with a weak D call TRBD1 (6 bases). Trimming took 2 bases from V and 5 from J, leaving 8 bases between them. Germline lookup yields CDR1 SGHKS and CDR2 YYEKEE (reference sequence). The CDR3 is 13 amino acids.

The chain has TRBV7-8 and TRBJ2-3; 9 bases are shared with TRBD2. Per germline, CDR1 SGHVS and CDR2 FQNEAQ. The ends lost 5 bases at V and 2 bases at J; junction bases unmatched: 5. The CDR3 covers 15 residues. The CDR3 reads CASSTSGRDTDTQYF. CDR3 nucleotides: TGTGCCAGCAGCACTAGCGGGCGAGACACAGATACGCAGTATTTT.

The rearrangement uses TRBV6-5 and TRBJ2-3, with 13 positions matching TRBD2. The V and J ends lost 0 bases and 10 bases, in that order; junction bases with no gene match: 7. This CDR3 is 16 amino acids long. Germline values: CDR1 MNHEY, CDR2 SVGAGI. CDR3: CASSYSGLAGSESQYF. In DNA form, the CDR3 reads TGTGCCAGCAGTTACTCGGGACTAGCGGGATCCGAATCGCAGTATTTT.

The chain combines TRBV4-1 with TRBJ2-1; TRBD2 aligns across 10 bases. The CDR3 contains 16 residues. After removal of 3 bases from V and 10 bases from J, the junction contained 12 bases not matched to a gene. The germline V gene encodes CDR1 MGHRA and CDR2 YSYEKL. The CDR3 coding sequence is TGCGCCAGCAGCCAGCTACCCTCCCTAGCGGGAGAGGAGCAGTTCTTC. It specifies CASSQLPSLAGEEQFF.

The chain couples TRBV19 to TRBJ1-6, with a possible D match to TRBD1 (6 bases). CDR1 is LNHDA and CDR2 is SQIVND in the germline V gene (reference sequence). The CDR3 runs to 14 residues. Trimming pared 7 bases from V and 8 bases from J, leaving 15 bases between. CDR3 region: CASTNRARDSPLHF. CDR3 in DNA: TGTGCCAGTACGAACAGGGCGAGGGATTCACCCCTCCACTTT.

The gene calls are TRBV29-1 and TRBJ1-4, with no clear D. The CDR3 runs 13 residues. The germline gives CDR1 SQVTM, CDR2 ANQGSEA. V shed 0 bases and J shed 6 bases, with 8 bases lying between them. The CDR3 DNA follows: TGCAGCGTTGAAGATGGAGGTGATGAAAAACTGTTTTTT. It codes for CSVEDGGDEKLFF.

The V and J genes are TRBV6-5 and TRBJ2-7; D not certain. V was trimmed by 2 bases and J by 3 bases, leaving 8 bases between them. Germline V CDR1 and CDR2: MNHEY, SVGAGI. The CDR3 sequence is 13 residues long. The CDR3 loop is CASSYGRNYEQYF. The CDR3 DNA reads as TGTGCCAGCAGTTACGGCAGGAACTACGAGCAGTACTTC.

The V call is TRBV6-5, the J call TRBJ1-2, with TRBD1 as a possible D gene (5 bases). The V end was cut by 3 bases, the J end by 5 bases, with 16 bases between. This CDR3 has 15 residues. Germline-derived CDR1 and CDR2 are MNHEY and SVGAGI. The CDR3 sequence: CASSYSQGNSYGYTF. For the CDR3, the DNA is TGTGCCAGCAGTTATTCGCAGGGAAACTCATATGGCTACACCTTC.

J is TRBJ2-5 and V is TRBV15, with D tentatively TRBD2 (6 bases). V lost 1 base to trimming and J lost 0 bases, with 15 bases between them. The V gene's germline CDR1 is LNHNV and CDR2 YYDKDF (reference sequence). The CDR3 totals 17 residues. CDR3 region: CATSRARLAGNQETQYF. The CDR3 DNA is TGTGCCACCAGCAGAGCCCGACTCGCGGGGAACCAAGAGACCCAGTACTTC.

The chain carries TRBV27 and TRBJ1-5; D might be TRBD1 (6 bases). V lost 4 bases, J lost 5 bases, and 12 bases lay in between. Germline V gene sequence: CDR1 MNHEY, CDR2 SMNVEV (reference sequence). The CDR3 has 14 residues. CDR3 DNA: TGTGCCAGCAGTTCTGCGGGGGCGGATCAGCCCCAGCATTTT. This encodes CASSSAGADQPQHF.

The rearrangement uses TRBV24-1 and TRBJ2-2; possibly TRBD1 for D (6 bases). The CDR3 loop spans 16 amino acids. V shed 5 bases and J shed 0 bases, with 12 bases lying between them. The germline CDR1 and CDR2 sequences are KGHDR and SFDVKD. Here the CDR3 reads CATSAVRGSNTGELFF. The CDR3 nucleotides are TGTGCCACCAGTGCCGTGAGGGGGTCGAACACCGGGGAGCTGTTTTTT.

The chain employs TRBV5-1 and TRBJ1-2; perhaps TRBD1 as D (5 bases). CDR3 length: 13 amino acids. Germline-derived CDR1 and CDR2 are SGHRS and YFSETQ. Trimming took off 4 bases at V and 8 bases at J, with 15 bases between the two ends. The CDR3 protein is CASSDQGLGGYTF. CDR3 DNA: TGCGCCAGCAGCGACCAGGGTTTAGGAGGCTACACCTTC.

The CDR3 loop is CASSSTHIQPQHF. CDR3 sequence (DNA): TGTGCCAGCAGCTCCACCCACATTCAGCCCCAGCATTTT. The rearrangement joins TRBV7-3 to TRBJ1-5; no reliable D call. This CDR3 contains 13 residues. The germline gives CDR1 SGHTA, CDR2 FQGTGA. V gave up 4 bases and J gave up 6 bases, with 10 bases separating them.

CDR3 region: CASSLDTIQETQYF. The CDR3 DNA reads TGCGCCAGCAGCTTGGACACGATCCAAGAGACCCAGTACTTC. The chain recombines TRBV5-1 with TRBJ2-5; D is uncertain. CDR1 and CDR2 from the germline V gene are SGHRS and YFSETQ. Trimming pared 0 bases from V and 1 base from J, leaving 7 bases between. CDR3 length: 14 amino acids.